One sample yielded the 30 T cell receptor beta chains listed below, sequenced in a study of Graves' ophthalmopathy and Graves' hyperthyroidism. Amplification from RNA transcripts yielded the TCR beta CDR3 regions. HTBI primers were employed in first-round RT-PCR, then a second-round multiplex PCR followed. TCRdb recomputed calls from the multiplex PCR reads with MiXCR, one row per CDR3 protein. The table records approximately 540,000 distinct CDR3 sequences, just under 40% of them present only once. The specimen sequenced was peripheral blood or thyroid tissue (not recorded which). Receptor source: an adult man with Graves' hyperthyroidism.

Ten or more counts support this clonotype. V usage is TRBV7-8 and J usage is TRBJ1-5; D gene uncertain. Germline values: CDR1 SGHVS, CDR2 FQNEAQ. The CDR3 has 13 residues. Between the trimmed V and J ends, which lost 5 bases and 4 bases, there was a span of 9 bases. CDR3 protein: CASSRKVNQPQHF. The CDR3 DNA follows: TGTGCCAGCAGCCGAAAGGTTAATCAGCCCCAGCATTTT.

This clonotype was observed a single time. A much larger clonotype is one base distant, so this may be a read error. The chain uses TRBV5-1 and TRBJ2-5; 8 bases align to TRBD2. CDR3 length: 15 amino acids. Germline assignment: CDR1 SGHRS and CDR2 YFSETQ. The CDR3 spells CAGSEGSGSVETQYF. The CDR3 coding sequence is TGTGCCGGCAGCGAGGGGAGCGGGAGCGTGGAGACCCAGTACTTC.

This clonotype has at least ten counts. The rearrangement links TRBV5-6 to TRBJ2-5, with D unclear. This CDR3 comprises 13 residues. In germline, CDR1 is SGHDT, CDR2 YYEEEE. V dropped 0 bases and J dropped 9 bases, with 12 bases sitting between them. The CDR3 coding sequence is TGTGCCAGCAGCTTGGATAGCCCCGGTGCCCAGTACTTC. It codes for CASSLDSPGAQYF.

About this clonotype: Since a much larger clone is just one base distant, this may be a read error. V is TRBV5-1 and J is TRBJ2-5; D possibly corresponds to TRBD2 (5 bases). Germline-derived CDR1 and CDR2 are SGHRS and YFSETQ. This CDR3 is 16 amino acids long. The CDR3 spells CASRVSHGEPGEAQYF. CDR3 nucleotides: TGCGCCAGCAGGGTGTCACATGGGGAGCCAGGAGAGGCCCAGTACTTC.

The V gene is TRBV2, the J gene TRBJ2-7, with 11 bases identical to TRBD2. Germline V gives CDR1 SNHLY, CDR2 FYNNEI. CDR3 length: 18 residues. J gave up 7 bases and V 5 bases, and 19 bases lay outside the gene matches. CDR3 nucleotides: TGTGCCAGCAGTTTACTAGCGGGAGCTCTGGGTTATGGGGTGGAGCAGTACTTC. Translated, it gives CASSLLAGALGYGVEQYF.

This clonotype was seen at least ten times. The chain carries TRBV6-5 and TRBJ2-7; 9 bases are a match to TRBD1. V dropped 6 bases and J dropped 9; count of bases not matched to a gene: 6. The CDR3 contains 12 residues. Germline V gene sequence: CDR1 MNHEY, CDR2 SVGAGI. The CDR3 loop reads CASSRGQGSQYF. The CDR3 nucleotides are TGTGCCAGCAGCCGGGGACAGGGCTCGCAGTACTTC.

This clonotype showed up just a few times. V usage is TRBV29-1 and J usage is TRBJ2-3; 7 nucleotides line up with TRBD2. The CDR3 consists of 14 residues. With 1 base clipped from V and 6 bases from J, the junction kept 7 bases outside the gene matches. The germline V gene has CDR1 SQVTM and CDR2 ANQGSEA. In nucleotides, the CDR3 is TGCAGCGTTGAAGCGGGAGGCGGCGGGGATACGCAGTATTTT. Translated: CSVEAGGGGDTQYF.

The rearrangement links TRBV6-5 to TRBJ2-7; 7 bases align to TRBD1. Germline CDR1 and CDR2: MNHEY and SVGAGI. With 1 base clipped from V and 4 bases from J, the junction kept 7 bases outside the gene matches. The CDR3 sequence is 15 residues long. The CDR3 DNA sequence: TGTGCCAGCAGTTACTATTCAGGGGGAGCGTACGAGCAGTACTTC. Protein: CASSYYSGGAYEQYF.

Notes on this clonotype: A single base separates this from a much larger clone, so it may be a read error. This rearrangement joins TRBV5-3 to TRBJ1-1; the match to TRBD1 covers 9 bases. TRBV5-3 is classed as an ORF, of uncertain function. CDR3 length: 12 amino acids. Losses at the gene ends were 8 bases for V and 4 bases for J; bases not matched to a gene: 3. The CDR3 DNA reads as TGTGCCAGCGGGACAGGGCCCACTGAAGCTTTCTTT. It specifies CASGTGPTEAFF.

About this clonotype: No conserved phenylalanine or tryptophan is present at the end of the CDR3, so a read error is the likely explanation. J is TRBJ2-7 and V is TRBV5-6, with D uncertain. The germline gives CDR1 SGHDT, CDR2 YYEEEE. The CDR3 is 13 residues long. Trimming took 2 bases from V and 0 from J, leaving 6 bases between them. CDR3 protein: CASSFLTSYEQYL. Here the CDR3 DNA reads TGTGCCAGCAGCTTTTTAACCTCCTACGAGCAGTACCTC.

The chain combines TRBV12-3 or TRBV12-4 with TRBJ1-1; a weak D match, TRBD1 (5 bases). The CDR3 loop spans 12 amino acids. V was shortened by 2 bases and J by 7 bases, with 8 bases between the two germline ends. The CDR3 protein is CASSLSRGEAFF. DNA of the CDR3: TGTGCCAGCAGTTTAAGTAGGGGTGAAGCTTTCTTT.

The CDR3 DNA sequence: TGTGCCAGCAGCTTAGCGCGATTCGGCGGGAACAGGTACTTC. Translated, it gives CASSLARFGGNRYF. The V and J genes are TRBV7-2 and TRBJ2-5, with a tentative D call TRBD2 (6 bases). Germline V lookup: CDR1 SGHTA, CDR2 FQGNSA. Trimming pared 0 bases from V and 13 bases from J, leaving 18 bases between. The CDR3 is made up of 14 amino acids.

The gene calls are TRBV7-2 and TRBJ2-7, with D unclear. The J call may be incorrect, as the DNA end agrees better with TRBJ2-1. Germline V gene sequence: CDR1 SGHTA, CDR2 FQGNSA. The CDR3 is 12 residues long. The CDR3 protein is CASSLVANEQFF. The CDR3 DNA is TGTGCCAGCAGCTTAGTAGCCAATGAGCAGTTCTTC.

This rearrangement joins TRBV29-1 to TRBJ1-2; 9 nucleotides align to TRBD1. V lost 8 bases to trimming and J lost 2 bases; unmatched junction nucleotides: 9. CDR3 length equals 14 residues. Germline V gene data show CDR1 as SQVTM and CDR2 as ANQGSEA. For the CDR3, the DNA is TGCAGCTTAAGGGGACAGGGTTTCAACTATGGCTACACCTTC. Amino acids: CSLRGQGFNYGYTF.

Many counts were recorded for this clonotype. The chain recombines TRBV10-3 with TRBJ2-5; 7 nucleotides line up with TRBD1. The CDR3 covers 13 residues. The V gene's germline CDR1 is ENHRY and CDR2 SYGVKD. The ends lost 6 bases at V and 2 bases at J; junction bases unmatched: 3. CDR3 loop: CAIRPGQQETQYF. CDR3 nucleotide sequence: TGTGCCATCAGACCGGGACAGCAAGAGACCCAGTACTTC.

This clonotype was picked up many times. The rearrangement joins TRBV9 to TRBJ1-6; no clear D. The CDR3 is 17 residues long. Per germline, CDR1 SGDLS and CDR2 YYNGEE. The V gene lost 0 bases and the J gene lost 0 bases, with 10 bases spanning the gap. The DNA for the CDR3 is TGTGCCAGCAGCGTAGAGGTTTCTAGCTCCTATAATTCACCCCTCCACTTT. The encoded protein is CASSVEVSSSYNSPLHF.

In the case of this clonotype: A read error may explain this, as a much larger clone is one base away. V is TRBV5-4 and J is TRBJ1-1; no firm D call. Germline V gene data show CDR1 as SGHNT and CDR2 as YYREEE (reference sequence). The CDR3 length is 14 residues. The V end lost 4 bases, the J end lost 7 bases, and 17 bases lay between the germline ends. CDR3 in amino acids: CASSRTPGRSEAFF. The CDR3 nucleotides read TGTGCCAGCAGCCGAACGCCTGGTCGCAGTGAAGCTTTCTTT.

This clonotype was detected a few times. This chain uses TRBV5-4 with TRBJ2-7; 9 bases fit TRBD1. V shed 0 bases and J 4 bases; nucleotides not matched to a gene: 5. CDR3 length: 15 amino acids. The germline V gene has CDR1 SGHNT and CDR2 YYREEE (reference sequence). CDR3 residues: CASSLAGTGRYEQYF. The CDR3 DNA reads TGTGCCAGCAGCTTGGCTGGGACAGGGAGGTACGAGCAGTACTTC.

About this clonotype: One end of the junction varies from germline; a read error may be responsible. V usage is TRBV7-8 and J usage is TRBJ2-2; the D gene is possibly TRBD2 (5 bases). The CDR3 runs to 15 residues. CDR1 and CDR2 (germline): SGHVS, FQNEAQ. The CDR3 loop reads CASSLQTVNTGKLFF. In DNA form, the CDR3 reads TGTGCCAGCAGCTTACAGACCGTGAACACCGGGAAGCTGTTTTTT.

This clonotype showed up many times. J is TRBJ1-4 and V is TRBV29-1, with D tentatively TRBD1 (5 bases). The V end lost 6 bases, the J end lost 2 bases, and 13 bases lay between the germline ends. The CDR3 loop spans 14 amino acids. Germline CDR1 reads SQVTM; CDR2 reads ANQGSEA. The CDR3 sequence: CSVRGAGTNEKLFF. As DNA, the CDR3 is TGCAGCGTCCGAGGAGCAGGGACTAATGAAAAACTGTTTTTT. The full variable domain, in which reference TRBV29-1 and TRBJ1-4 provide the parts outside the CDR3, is SAVISQKPSRDICQRGTSLTIQCQVDSQVTMMFWYRQQPGQSLTLIATANQGSEATYESGFVIDKFPISRPNLTFSTLTVSNMSPEDSSIYLCSVRGAGTNEKLFFGSGTQLSVL.

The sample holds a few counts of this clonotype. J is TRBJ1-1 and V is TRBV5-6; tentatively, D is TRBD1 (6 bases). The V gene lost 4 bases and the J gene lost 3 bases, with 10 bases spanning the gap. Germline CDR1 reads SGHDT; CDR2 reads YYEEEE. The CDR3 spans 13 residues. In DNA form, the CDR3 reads TGTGCCAGCAGCGAGGGGGTGTACACTGAAGCTTTCTTT. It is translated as CASSEGVYTEAFF.

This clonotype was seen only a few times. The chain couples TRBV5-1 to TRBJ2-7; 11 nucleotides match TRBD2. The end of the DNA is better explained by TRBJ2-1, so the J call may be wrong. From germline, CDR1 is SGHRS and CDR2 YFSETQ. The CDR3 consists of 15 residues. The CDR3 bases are TGCGCCAGCAGCTTACTAGCGGGAGCTGGCAATGAGCAGTTCTTC. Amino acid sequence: CASSLLAGAGNEQFF.

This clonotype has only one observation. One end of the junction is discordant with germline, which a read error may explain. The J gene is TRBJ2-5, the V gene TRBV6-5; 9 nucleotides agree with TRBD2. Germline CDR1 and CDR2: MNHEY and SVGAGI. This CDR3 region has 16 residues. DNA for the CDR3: TGTGCCAGCAGTTTTCCTCTAGCGGGGAGAGGAGAGATCCAGTACTTC. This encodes CASSFPLAGRGEIQYF.

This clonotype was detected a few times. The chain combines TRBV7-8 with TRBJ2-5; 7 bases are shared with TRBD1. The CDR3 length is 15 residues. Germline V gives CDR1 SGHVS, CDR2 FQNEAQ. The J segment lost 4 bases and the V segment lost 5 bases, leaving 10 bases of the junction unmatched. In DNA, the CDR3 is TGTGCCAGCAGCATGGGACAGCAGATCAGAGAGACCCAGTACTTC. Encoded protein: CASSMGQQIRETQYF.

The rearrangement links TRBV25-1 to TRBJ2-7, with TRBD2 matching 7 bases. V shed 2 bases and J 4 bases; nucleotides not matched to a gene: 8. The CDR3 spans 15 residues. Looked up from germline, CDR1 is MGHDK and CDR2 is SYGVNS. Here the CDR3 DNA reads TGTGCCAGCAGTGAAAGCGGCGGGAGTACTTACGAGCAGTACTTC. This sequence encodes CASSESGGSTYEQYF.

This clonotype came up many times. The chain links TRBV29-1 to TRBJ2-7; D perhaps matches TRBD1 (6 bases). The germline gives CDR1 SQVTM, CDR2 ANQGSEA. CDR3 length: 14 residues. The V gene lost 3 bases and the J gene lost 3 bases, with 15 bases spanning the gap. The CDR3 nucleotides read TGCAGCGTTGATTCTCGGGACACCCTCTACGAGCAGTACTTC. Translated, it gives CSVDSRDTLYEQYF.

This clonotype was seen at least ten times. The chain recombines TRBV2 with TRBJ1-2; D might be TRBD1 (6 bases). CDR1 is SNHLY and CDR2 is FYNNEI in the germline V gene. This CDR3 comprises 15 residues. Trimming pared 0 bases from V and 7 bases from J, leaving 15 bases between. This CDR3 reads CASSEAYGRGSGYTF. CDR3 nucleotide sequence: TGTGCCAGCAGTGAAGCTTATGGCAGGGGCAGTGGCTACACCTTC.

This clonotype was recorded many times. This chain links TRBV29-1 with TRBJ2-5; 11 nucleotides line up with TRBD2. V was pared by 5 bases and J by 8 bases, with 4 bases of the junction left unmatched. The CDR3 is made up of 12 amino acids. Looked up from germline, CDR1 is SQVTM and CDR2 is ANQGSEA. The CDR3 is CSVFTSGGTQYF. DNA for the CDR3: TGCAGCGTTTTTACTAGCGGGGGTACCCAGTACTTC.

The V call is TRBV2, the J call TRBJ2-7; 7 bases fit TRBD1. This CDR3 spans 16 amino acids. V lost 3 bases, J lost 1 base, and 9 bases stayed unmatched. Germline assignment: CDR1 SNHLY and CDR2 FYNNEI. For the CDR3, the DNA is TGTGCCAGCAGTGAGGTCAGGGGGATTTGGTCCTACGAGCAGTACTTC. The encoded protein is CASSEVRGIWSYEQYF.

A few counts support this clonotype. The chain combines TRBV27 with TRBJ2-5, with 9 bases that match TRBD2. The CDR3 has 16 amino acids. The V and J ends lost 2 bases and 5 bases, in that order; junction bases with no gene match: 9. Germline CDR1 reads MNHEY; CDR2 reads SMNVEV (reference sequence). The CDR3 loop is CASSLRAGGPWETQYF. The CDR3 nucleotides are TGTGCCAGCAGTTTACGTGCGGGAGGGCCTTGGGAGACCCAGTACTTC.